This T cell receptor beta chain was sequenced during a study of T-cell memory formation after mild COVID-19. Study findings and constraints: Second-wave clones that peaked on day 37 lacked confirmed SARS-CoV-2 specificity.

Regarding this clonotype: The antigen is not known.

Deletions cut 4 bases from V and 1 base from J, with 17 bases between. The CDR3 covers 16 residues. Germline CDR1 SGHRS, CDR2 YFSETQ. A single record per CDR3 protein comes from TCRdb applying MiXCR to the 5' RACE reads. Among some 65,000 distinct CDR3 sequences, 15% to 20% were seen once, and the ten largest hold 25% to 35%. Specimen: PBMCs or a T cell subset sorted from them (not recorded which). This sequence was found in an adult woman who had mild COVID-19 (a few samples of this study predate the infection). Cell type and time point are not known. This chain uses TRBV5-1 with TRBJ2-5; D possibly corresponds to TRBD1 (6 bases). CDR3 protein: CASSPMETGVQETQYF. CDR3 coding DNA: TGCGCCAGCAGCCCTATGGAGACAGGAGTCCAAGAGACCCAGTACTTC.